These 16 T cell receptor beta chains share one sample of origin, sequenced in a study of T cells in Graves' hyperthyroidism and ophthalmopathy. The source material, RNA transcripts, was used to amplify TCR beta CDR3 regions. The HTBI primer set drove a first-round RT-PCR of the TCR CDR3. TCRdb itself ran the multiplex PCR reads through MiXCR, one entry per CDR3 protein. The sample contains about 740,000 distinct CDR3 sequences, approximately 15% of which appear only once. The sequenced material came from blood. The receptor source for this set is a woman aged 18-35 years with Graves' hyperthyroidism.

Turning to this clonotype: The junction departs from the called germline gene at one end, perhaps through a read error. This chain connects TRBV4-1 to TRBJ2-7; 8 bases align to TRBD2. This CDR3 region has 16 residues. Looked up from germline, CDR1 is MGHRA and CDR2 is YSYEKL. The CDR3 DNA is TGCGCCAGCAGCCAAGTGGTCAGCGGGAGCTCCCACGAGCAGTACTTC. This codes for CASSQVVSGSSHEQYF.

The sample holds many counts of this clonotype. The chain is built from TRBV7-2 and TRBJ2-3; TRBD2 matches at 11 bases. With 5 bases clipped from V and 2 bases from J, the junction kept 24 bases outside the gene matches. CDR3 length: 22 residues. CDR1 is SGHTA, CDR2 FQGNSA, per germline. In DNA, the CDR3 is TGTGCCAGCAGCGCCCGACCCCGGTATACTAGCGGGAGAGAGGACTTCACAGATACGCAGTATTTT. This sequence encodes CASSARPRYTSGREDFTDTQYF.

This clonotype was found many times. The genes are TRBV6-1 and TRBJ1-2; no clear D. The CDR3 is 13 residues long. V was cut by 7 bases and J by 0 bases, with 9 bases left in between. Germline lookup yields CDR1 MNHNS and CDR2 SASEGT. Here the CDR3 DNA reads TGTGCCAGCATGAGGACTGCTAACTATGGCTACACCTTC. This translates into CASMRTANYGYTF.

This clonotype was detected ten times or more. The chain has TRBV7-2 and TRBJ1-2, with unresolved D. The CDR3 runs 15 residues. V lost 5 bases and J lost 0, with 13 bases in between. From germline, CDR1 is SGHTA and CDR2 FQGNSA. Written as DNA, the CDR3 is TGTGCCAGCAGCCCCGACTCTGGAGCTAACTATGGCTACACCTTC. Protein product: CASSPDSGANYGYTF.

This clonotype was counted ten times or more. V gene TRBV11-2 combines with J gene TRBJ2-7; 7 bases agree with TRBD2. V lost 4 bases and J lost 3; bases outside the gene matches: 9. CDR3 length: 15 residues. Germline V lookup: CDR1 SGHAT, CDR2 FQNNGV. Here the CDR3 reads CASSSTPSGVYEQYF. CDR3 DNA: TGTGCCAGCAGCTCAACCCCTAGCGGAGTCTACGAGCAGTACTTC.

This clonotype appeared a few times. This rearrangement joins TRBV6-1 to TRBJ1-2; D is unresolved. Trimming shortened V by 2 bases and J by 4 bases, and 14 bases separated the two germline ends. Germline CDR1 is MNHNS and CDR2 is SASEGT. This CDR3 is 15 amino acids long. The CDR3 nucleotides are TGTGCCAGCAGTGAAAGGGAGACACGGAGCTATGGCTACACCTTC. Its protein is CASSERETRSYGYTF.

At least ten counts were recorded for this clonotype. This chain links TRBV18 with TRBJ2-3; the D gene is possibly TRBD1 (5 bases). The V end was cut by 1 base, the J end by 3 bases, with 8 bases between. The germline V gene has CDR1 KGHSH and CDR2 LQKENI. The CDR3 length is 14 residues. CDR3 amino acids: CASSPQGPTDTQYF. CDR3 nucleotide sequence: TGTGCCAGCTCACCACAGGGGCCGACAGATACGCAGTATTTT.

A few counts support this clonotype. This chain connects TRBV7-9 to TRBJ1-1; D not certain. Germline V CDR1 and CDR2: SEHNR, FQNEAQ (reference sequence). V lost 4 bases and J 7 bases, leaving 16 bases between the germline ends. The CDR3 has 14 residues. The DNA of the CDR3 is TGTGCCAGCAGCTCCGACGGACGACATGTTGAAGCTTTCTTT. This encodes CASSSDGRHVEAFF.

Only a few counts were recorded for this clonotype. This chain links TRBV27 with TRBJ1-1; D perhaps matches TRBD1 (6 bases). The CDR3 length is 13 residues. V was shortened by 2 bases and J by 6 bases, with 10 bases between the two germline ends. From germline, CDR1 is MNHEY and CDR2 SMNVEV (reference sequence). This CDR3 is CASSLQGLAEAFF. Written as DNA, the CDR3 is TGTGCCAGCAGTTTACAGGGGCTCGCTGAAGCTTTCTTT.

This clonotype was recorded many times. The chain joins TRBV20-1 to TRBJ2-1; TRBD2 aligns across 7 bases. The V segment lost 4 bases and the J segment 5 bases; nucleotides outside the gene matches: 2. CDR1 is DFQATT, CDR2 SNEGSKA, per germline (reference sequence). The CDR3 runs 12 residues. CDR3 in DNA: TGCAGTGCTACGGGGACTAACAATGAGCAGTTCTTC. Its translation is CSATGTNNEQFF.

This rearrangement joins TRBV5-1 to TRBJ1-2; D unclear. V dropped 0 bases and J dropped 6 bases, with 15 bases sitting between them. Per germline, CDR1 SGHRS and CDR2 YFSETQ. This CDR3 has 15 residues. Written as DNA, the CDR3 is TGCGCCAGCAGCTTGGCCGTCCCAGGAGGGAATGGCTACACCTTC. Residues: CASSLAVPGGNGYTF.

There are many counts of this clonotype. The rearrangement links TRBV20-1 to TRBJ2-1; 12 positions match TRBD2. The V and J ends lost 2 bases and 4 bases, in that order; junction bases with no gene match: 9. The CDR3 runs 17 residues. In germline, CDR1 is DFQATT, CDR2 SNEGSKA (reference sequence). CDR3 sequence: CSARPSGRGRVYNEQFF. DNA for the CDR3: TGCAGTGCTAGACCTAGCGGGAGGGGGAGAGTGTACAATGAGCAGTTCTTC.

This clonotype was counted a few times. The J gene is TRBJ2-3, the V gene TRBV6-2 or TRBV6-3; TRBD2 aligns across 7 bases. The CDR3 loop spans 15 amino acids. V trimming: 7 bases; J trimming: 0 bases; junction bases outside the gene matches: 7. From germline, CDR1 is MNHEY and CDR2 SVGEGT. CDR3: CASTAGDTSTDTQYF. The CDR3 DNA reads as TGTGCCAGCACCGCGGGAGACACTAGCACAGATACGCAGTATTTT.

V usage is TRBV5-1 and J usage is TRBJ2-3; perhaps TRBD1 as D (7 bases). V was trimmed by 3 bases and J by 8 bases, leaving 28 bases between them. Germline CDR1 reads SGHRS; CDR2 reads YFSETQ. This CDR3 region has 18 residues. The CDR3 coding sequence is TGCGCCAGCAGCTGGGGGGACAGAGCCCGACCCACACGCGGTACGCAGTATTTT. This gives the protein CASSWGDRARPTRGTQYF.

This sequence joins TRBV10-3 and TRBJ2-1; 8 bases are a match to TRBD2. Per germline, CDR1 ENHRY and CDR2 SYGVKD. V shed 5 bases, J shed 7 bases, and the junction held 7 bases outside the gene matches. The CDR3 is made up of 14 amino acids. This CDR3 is CAISTAGVINEQFF. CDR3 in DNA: TGTGCCATCAGTACAGCGGGGGTCATTAATGAGCAGTTCTTC.

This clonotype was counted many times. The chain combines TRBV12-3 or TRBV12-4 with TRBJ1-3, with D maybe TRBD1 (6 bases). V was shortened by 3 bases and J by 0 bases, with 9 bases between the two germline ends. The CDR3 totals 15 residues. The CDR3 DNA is TGTGCCAGCAGTTTGGACAGCCTCTCTGGAAACACCATATATTTT. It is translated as CASSLDSLSGNTIYF.